The present TCR beta chain was sequenced within a study of T cells after yellow fever vaccination. Study-level background: The fractions with low cell numbers were processed using SMART-Seq v4 Ultra Low Input.

The CDR3 covers 14 residues. V lost 0 bases and J 4 bases, leaving 8 bases between the germline ends. The germline V gene has CDR1 MNHEY and CDR2 SVGEGT. In this sample, this clonotype turned up a few times. The antigen is unknown. TCRdb called the 5' RACE reads again in MiXCR, with one record for every CDR3 protein. The sample carries approximately 510,000 distinct CDR3 sequences, roughly 22% recorded once. Study observations and caveats: The booster saw the reappearance of most primary-vaccination clones (roughly 95% CD4, about 88% CD8). A faster peak, day 5 versus 15, was reached by the weaker secondary response.

The sequenced sample was PBMCs, obtained approximately 20 days after the first yellow fever vaccination. The clonotype comes from a man aged 18 to 29 who received the YFV17D yellow fever vaccine. This sequence joins TRBV6-2 or TRBV6-3 and TRBJ2-3; a possible D gene is TRBD2 (6 bases). The CDR3, as DNA: TGTGCCAGCAGTTACTCGCGGGGTCCAGATACGCAGTATTTT. It specifies CASSYSRGPDTQYF.